This T cell receptor beta chain was captured by sequencing in a study of blood T cell repertoires in COVID-19. Here immunoSEQ multiplex PCR was the method, and the copy in TCRdb shows in-frame clones only, minus some. The repertoire holds about 89,000 clones, with about 85% as singletons. J gave up 0 bases and V 4 bases, and 0 bases lay outside the gene matches. Germline-derived CDR1 and CDR2 are MDHEN and SYDVKM. This CDR3 contains 14 residues. Specimen: peripheral blood. This sequence was found in a woman aged 80 or over with acute or convalescent COVID-19. This rearrangement joins TRBV28 to TRBJ1-5; the match to TRBD1 covers 7 bases. In nucleotides, the CDR3 is TGTGCCAGCAGTTCAGGGGGTAGCAATCAGCCCCAGCATTTT. Protein sequence: CASSSGGSNQPQHF.